The clone carrying this T cell receptor beta chain came up many times. The second PCR ran roughly 7 to 11 cycles with a sample-barcoded 5' primer and J-beta primers. Each sample yielded at least 2.5 million CDR3-containing paired-end reads. Each CDR3 protein gets one entry after TCRdb re-called the 5' RACE reads with MiXCR. Counted here are fewer than 1.5 million distinct CDR3 sequences, 42% occurring once; the ten biggest clones make up approximately 7.9%. These data come from a study of blood T cells in healthy people across ages. Drawn from each donor were roughly 10 milliliters of peripheral blood. There are 15 residues in the CDR3. Unmatched junction bases numbered 10, after V lost 11 bases and J lost 0 bases. The germline V gene has CDR1 ENHRY and CDR2 SYGVKD.

This TCR was sampled from a young woman in good health. The chain couples TRBV10-3 to TRBJ1-2, with 9 bases matching TRBD1. Sequenced: blood. For the CDR3, the DNA is TGTGCCGCGACCGGGACAGGGACCCCTAACTATGGCTACACCTTC. Residues: CAATGTGTPNYGYTF.